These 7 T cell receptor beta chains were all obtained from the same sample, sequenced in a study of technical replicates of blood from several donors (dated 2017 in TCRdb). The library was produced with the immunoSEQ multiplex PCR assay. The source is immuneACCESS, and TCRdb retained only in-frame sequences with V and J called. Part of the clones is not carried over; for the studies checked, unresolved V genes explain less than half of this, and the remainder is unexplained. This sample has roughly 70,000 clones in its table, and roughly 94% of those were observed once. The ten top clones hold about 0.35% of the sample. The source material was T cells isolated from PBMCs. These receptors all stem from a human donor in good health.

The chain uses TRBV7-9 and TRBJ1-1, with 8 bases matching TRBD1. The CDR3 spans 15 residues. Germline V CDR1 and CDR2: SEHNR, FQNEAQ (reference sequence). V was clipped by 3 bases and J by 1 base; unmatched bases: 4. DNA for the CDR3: TGTGCCAGCAGCTTCACGGGACAGGCGAACACTGAAGCTTTCTTT. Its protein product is CASSFTGQANTEAFF. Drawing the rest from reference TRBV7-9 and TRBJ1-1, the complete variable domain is DTGVSQNPRHKITKRGQNVTFRCDPISEHNRLYWYRQTLGQGPEFLTYFQNEAQLEKSRLLSDRFSAERPKGSFSTLEIQRTEQGDSAMYLCASSFTGQANTEAFFGQGTRLTVV.

This CDR3 is CSVGESGYEQYF. The CDR3 DNA reads as TGCAGCGTTGGGGAGTCAGGCTACGAGCAGTACTTC. The V gene is TRBV29-1, the J gene TRBJ2-7; D may be TRBD2 (5 bases). Germline V gene data show CDR1 as SQVTM and CDR2 as ANQGSEA. The length of the CDR3 is 12 residues. The V end lost 4 bases, the J end lost 3 bases, and 10 bases lay between the germline ends.

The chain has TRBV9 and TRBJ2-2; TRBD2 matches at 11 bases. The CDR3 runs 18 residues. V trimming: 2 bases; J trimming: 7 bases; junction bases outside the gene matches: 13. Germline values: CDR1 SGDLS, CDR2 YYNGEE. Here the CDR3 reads CASSVGLTSGRWYGELFF. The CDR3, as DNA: TGTGCCAGCAGCGTCGGCCTTACTAGCGGGAGATGGTACGGGGAGCTGTTTTTT.

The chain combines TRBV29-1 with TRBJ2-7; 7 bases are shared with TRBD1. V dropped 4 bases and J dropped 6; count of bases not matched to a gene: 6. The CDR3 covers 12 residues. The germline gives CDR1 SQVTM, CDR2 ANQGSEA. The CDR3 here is CSVGVAGGEQYF. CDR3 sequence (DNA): TGCAGCGTTGGAGTGGCAGGGGGCGAGCAGTACTTC.

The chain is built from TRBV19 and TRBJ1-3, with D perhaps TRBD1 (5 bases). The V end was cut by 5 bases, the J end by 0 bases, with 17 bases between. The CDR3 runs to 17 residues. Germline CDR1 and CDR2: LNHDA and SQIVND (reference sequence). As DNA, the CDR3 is TGTGCCAGTAGTCTGCAGGGATTAGCCAACTCTGGAAACACCATATATTTT. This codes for CASSLQGLANSGNTIYF.

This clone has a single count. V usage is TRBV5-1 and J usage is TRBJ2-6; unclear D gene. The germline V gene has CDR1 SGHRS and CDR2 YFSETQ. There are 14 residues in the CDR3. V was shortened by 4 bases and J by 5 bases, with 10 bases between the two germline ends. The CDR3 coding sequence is TGCGCCAGCAGCCCCTATCTCCGGGCCAACGTCCTGACTTTC. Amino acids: CASSPYLRANVLTF.

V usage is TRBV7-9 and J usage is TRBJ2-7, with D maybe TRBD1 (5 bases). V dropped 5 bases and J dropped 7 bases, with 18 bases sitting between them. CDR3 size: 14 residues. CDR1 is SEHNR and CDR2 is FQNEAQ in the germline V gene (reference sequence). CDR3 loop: CASSLGASLLEQYF. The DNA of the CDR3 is TGTGCCAGCAGCCTAGGGGCTTCCCTCTTAGAGCAGTACTTC. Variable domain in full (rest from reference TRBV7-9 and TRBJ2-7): DTGVSQNPRHKITKRGQNVTFRCDPISEHNRLYWYRQTLGQGPEFLTYFQNEAQLEKSRLLSDRFSAERPKGSFSTLEIQRTEQGDSAMYLCASSLGASLLEQYFGPGTRLTVT.